A single sample is the source of the 24 T cell receptor beta chains below, sequenced in a study of T cells in women clearing cervical HPV infection. Profiling relied on immunoSEQ multiplex PCR, and the TCRdb table lists in-frame clones only, not all of them. This sample's clone table lists about 20,000 clones. Sequencing was carried out using blood buffy coat. The receptors were sampled from a woman aged 18 to 75 with a cervical HPV16 infection that either progressed to CIN3+ or cleared (not recorded which).

Concerning this clone itself: The CDR3 extends 3 residues past the end of the read, so its final part is completed from the germline J gene. The chain links TRBV2 to TRBJ2-3; D might be TRBD1 (9 bases). With 5 bases removed from V and 6 bases from J, the gap between germline ends came to 15 bases. Germline values: CDR1 SNHLY, CDR2 FYNNEI. CDR3 length equals 14 residues. The DNA read from the CDR3 is TGTGCCAGCAGTCGTAGCGGGACAGGGGATACG. It codes for CASSRSGTGDT. The full CDR3 is CASSRSGTGDTQYF.

Comments on this clone: The missing CDR3 end, 3 residues past where the read stops, is filled in from the germline J gene. The rearrangement uses TRBV13 and TRBJ1-2, with a possible D match to TRBD1 (6 bases). Germline assignment: CDR1 PRHDT and CDR2 FYEKMQ (reference sequence). CDR3 length equals 17 residues. V was pared by 2 bases and J by 1 base, with 17 bases between. The sequenced part of the CDR3 DNA is TGTGCCAGCAGCTTACGGTTACAGGGAAACTTTAACTATGGC. This translates into CASSLRLQGNFNYG. The full CDR3 sequence reads CASSLRLQGNFNYGYTF. Filled out from reference TRBV13 and TRBJ1-2, the complete variable domain reads AAGVIQSPRHLIKEKRETATLKCYPIPRHDTVYWYQQGPGQDPQFLISFYEKMQSDKGSIPDRFSAQQFSDYHSELNMSSLELGDSALYFCASSLRLQGNFNYGYTFGSGTRLTVV.

On this clone itself: The read gets to within 3 residues of the CDR3 end, and the germline J gene fills in the rest. V and J are TRBV7-8 and TRBJ2-1, with TRBD1 matching over 8 bases. The germline gives CDR1 SGHVS, CDR2 FQNEAQ. V was pared by 4 bases and J by 2 bases, with 4 bases of the junction left unmatched. The CDR3 sequence is 15 residues long. CDR3 bases read: TGTGCCAGCAGCTGGGGACAGGAAGCCTACAATGAG. Its translation: CASSWGQEAYNE. The complete CDR3 protein is CASSWGQEAYNEQFF.

The DNA read from the CDR3 is TGTGCCAGCAGCTTGGTACTAGCGGGGGGGGTCGAG. It yields the protein CASSLVLAGGVE. From start to end, the CDR3 is CASSLVLAGGVEQYF. The chain recombines TRBV5-5 with TRBJ2-7, with 13 bases lining up with TRBD2. Coverage ceases 3 residues before the CDR3 finishes, and the germline J gene fills in the end. The CDR3 consists of 15 residues. V shed 0 bases, J shed 6 bases, and the junction held 3 bases outside the gene matches. CDR1 and CDR2 from the germline V gene are SGHKS and YYEKEE (reference sequence).

A remark on this clone: The read finishes 3 residues shy of the CDR3 end, and the germline J gene is used to complete it. The chain combines TRBV5-1 with TRBJ1-6, with a possible D match to TRBD1 (6 bases). The germline V gene has CDR1 SGHRS and CDR2 YFSETQ. This CDR3 has 14 residues. Trimming shortened V by 0 bases and J by 9 bases, and 10 bases separated the two germline ends. The CDR3 DNA, read in part, is TGCGCCAGCAGCTTGGTAGGGGGAAGTTCACCC. The encoded protein is CASSLVGGSSP. Given in full, the CDR3 is CASSLVGGSSPLHF.

On this clone: The sequenced fragment ends 3 residues before the CDR3 boundary, so the rest is inferred from the germline J gene. The chain combines TRBV11-2 with TRBJ2-5; 7 bases line up with TRBD1. The CDR3 totals 14 residues. The V gene's germline CDR1 is SGHAT and CDR2 FQNNGV. J lost 5 bases, V lost 8 bases, and 11 bases had no gene match. Partial CDR3 DNA: TGTGCCAGCGTCCGGGGCAGGGGGAAGGAGACC. This codes for CASVRGRGKET. The CDR3, in full, reads CASVRGRGKETQYF.

Worth noting for this clone: The read comes to an end 3 residues before the CDR3 does, leaving the germline J gene to fill in the end. The chain recombines TRBV30 with TRBJ1-1; no definite D call. The germline V gene has CDR1 GTSNPN and CDR2 SVGIG (reference sequence). The CDR3 extends over 12 amino acids. V was cut by 3 bases and J by 1 base, with 6 bases left in between. CDR3 bases read: TGTGCCTGGAGCGTCGGGAACACTGAA. Translation: CAWSVGNTE. The whole CDR3 sequence reads CAWSVGNTEAFF.

In regard to this clone: The missing CDR3 end, 3 residues past where the read stops, is filled in from the germline J gene. The J gene is TRBJ1-5, the V gene TRBV4-1; D perhaps matches TRBD1 (5 bases). This CDR3 contains 18 residues. The V gene's germline CDR1 is MGHRA and CDR2 YSYEKL. The ends were cut back, 2 bases at V and 3 bases at J, with 20 bases in the middle. CDR3 protein: CASSQIFDSDPFNQPQHF. The part of the CDR3 DNA that was read is TGCGCCAGCAGCCAAATTTTCGACAGCGACCCGTTCAATCAGCCC.

Concerning this clone: The read comes to an end 3 residues before the CDR3 does, leaving the germline J gene to fill in the end. The genes are TRBV6-1 and TRBJ1-4, with D uncertain. V lost 4 bases and J lost 0, with 12 bases in between. This CDR3 has 16 residues. The germline gives CDR1 MNHNS, CDR2 SASEGT. CDR3 in amino acids: CASSVGFAATNEKLFF. CDR3 bases read: TGTGCCAGCAGTGTCGGCTTTGCGGCAACTAATGAAAAA.

A word on this clone: Coverage ceases 3 residues before the CDR3 finishes, and the germline J gene fills in the end. The rearrangement joins TRBV10-3 to TRBJ1-2; D perhaps matches TRBD1 (6 bases). Germline V gene lookup returns CDR1 ENHRY and CDR2 SYGVKD. This CDR3 has 12 amino acids. CDR3 DNA (partial): TGTGCCATCACGGGCGGAGGGGGAGGC. This translates into CAITGGGGG. The complete CDR3 protein is CAITGGGGGYTF.

In the case of this clone: The CDR3 extends 3 residues past the end of the read, so its final part is completed from the germline J gene. The chain uses TRBV30 and TRBJ1-3, with a tentative D call TRBD1 (6 bases). The CDR3 is 13 residues long. V dropped 0 bases and J dropped 4 bases, with 7 bases sitting between them. Germline CDR1 is GTSNPN and CDR2 is SVGIG (reference sequence). The CDR3: CAWSVTGGNTIYF. CDR3 DNA, as far as it was read: TGTGCCTGGAGTGTAACAGGGGGAAACACC.

A note on this clone: The CDR3 goes on 3 residues after the read ends, and that part is filled in from the germline J gene. This chain connects TRBV6-1 to TRBJ2-4, with 10 bases fitting TRBD1. CDR1 and CDR2 from the germline V gene are MNHNS and SASEGT. The CDR3 runs to 14 residues. Trimming removed 2 bases from V and 9 bases from J; junction bases left unmatched: 4. The CDR3 bases that were read are TGTGCCAGCAGTGAAAGGGACAGGGGACCCATT. It codes for CASSERDRGPI. The entire CDR3 sequence reads CASSERDRGPIQYF.

The CDR3 loop is CASMAQGRGYTF. The DNA read from the CDR3 is TGTGCCAGTATGGCACAGGGTCGCGGC. The chain uses TRBV19 and TRBJ1-2, with D possibly being TRBD1 (6 bases). The read ends 3 residues shy of where the CDR3 ends; the end is completed using the germline J gene. CDR1 and CDR2 (germline): LNHDA, SQIVND (reference sequence). CDR3 length equals 12 residues.

As regards this clone: The CDR3 extends 3 residues past the end of the read, so its final part is completed from the germline J gene. This sequence joins TRBV5-6 and TRBJ1-1; D not resolved. Germline loops: CDR1 SGHDT, CDR2 YYEEEE. The CDR3 consists of 13 residues. The ends were cut back, 9 bases at V and 4 bases at J, with 16 bases in the middle. The CDR3 loop reads CATSFNRGTEAFF. The covered CDR3 bases are TGTGCCACCTCCTTCAATCGGGGCACTGAA.

With regard to this clone: The CDR3 extends 3 residues past the end of the read, so its final part is completed from the germline J gene. The chain joins TRBV20-1 to TRBJ1-2; 7 bases fit TRBD1. Germline assignment: CDR1 DFQATT and CDR2 SNEGSKA (reference sequence). The CDR3 is 17 amino acids. J was trimmed by 2 bases and V by 1 base; bases with no gene match: 13. The chain's CDR3 is CSARGSFGQATNYGYTF. The sequenced CDR3 bases are TGCAGTGCTAGAGGCTCATTCGGACAGGCGACCAACTATGGC.

Turning to this clone: The read is 3 residues too short to cover the CDR3 end, so that end is filled in from the germline J gene. J is TRBJ2-3 and V is TRBV19; perhaps TRBD2 as D (6 bases). This CDR3 has 14 amino acids. V lost 3 bases to trimming and J lost 0 bases, with 7 bases between them. Germline values: CDR1 LNHDA, CDR2 SQIVND (reference sequence). The CDR3 protein is CASSMGTSTDTQYF. Partial CDR3 DNA: TGTGCCAGTAGTATGGGGACTAGCACAGATACG.

On this clone: Coverage ceases 3 residues before the CDR3 finishes, and the germline J gene fills in the end. The chain recombines TRBV2 with TRBJ2-2, with D possibly TRBD2 on 6 matching bases. V lost 8 bases and J lost 1, with 11 bases in between. CDR1 and CDR2 from the germline V gene are SNHLY and FYNNEI. The CDR3 extends over 14 amino acids. The DNA read from the CDR3 is TGTGCCAGCCAGGGAGGAGTGAACACCGGGGAG. Encoded protein: CASQGGVNTGE. The full-length CDR3 reads as CASQGGVNTGELFF.

The covered CDR3 bases are TGCAGTGCTAGCAACCTAGCCCGAGCCTACGAG. Amino acid sequence: CSASNLARAYE. The whole CDR3 sequence is CSASNLARAYEQYF. The gene calls are TRBV20-1 and TRBJ2-7, with a weak D call TRBD2 (5 bases). The read stops 3 residues short of the end of the CDR3; the missing end is completed from the germline J gene. V was trimmed by 3 bases and J by 2 bases, leaving 14 bases between them. The germline CDR1 and CDR2 sequences are DFQATT and SNEGSKA (reference sequence). The CDR3 length is 14 residues.

On this clone: The observed sequence ends 3 residues before the CDR3 terminus, with the missing tail filled in from the germline J gene. The V gene is TRBV7-8, the J gene TRBJ1-3; perhaps TRBD1 as D (5 bases). The CDR3 is 15 residues long. Germline values: CDR1 SGHVS, CDR2 FQNEAQ. Trimming left V 5 bases short and J 7 bases short, with 18 bases between. CDR3 sequence reads: CASSPPTDLANTIYF. CDR3 DNA, as far as it was read: TGTGCCAGCAGCCCTCCGACAGATCTGGCCAACACC.

To note about this clone: The read ends 3 residues early relative to the CDR3; the germline J gene fills the gap. J is TRBJ1-4 and V is TRBV5-1; the match to TRBD1 covers 7 bases. J lost 6 bases, V lost 4 bases, and 3 bases had no gene match. This CDR3 has 13 residues. The germline CDR1 and CDR2 sequences are SGHRS and YFSETQ. This chain's CDR3 is CASSKGADEKLFF. CDR3 DNA (partial): TGCGCCAGCAGCAAGGGGGCTGATGAAAAA.

Note on this clone: The CDR3 goes on 3 residues after the read ends, and that part is filled in from the germline J gene. This chain uses TRBV7-3 with TRBJ2-3, with D unresolved. Germline V gene lookup returns CDR1 SGHTA and CDR2 FQGTGA. Trimming pared 5 bases from V and 0 bases from J, leaving 6 bases between. The CDR3 length is 13 residues. The CDR3 loop is CASSLQSTDTQYF. Incomplete CDR3 DNA: TGTGCCAGCAGCCTTCAGAGCACAGATACG.

Remarks on this clone: The CDR3 is cut off 3 residues early in the read; its end comes from the germline J gene. The chain has TRBV16 and TRBJ1-2; possible D gene TRBD1, 6 bases. Trimming shortened V by 2 bases and J by 4 bases, and 14 bases separated the two germline ends. This CDR3 comprises 15 residues. The V gene's germline CDR1 is KGHSY and CDR2 FQNENV. Incomplete CDR3 DNA: TGTGCCAGCAGCCAAACTGCACAGGGCGTCTATGGC. Its translation: CASSQTAQGVYG. The CDR3 in full is CASSQTAQGVYGYTF.

Concerning this clone itself: Coverage ceases 3 residues before the CDR3 finishes, and the germline J gene fills in the end. The chain is built from TRBV5-4 and TRBJ1-2; 8 bases fit TRBD1. CDR3 length: 13 amino acids. Per germline, CDR1 SGHNT and CDR2 YYREEE (reference sequence). Incomplete CDR3 DNA: TGTGCCAGCAGCACCACAGGGGGTTTGGGC. Translated: CASSTTGGLG. The CDR3 reads in full as CASSTTGGLGYTF.

This clone ranks as medium-sized in terms of frequency. Read sequence stops 3 residues before the CDR3 end, and the germline J gene provides the missing end. The chain couples TRBV19 to TRBJ1-4; 8 bases are shared with TRBD1. The J segment lost 0 bases and the V segment lost 3 bases, leaving 0 bases of the junction unmatched. Germline CDR1 reads LNHDA; CDR2 reads SQIVND (reference sequence). The CDR3 has 15 amino acids. The CDR3 DNA, read in part, is TGTGCCAGTAGTATGACAGGGGCAACTAATGAAAAA. It specifies CASSMTGATNEK. The entire CDR3 is CASSMTGATNEKLFF. The full variable domain, completed using reference TRBV19 and TRBJ1-4, is DGGITQSPKYLFRKEGQNVTLSCEQNLNHDAMYWYRQDPGQGLRLIYYSQIVNDFQKGDIAEGYSVSREKKESFPLTVTSAQKNPTAFYLCASSMTGATNEKLFFGSGTQLSVL.